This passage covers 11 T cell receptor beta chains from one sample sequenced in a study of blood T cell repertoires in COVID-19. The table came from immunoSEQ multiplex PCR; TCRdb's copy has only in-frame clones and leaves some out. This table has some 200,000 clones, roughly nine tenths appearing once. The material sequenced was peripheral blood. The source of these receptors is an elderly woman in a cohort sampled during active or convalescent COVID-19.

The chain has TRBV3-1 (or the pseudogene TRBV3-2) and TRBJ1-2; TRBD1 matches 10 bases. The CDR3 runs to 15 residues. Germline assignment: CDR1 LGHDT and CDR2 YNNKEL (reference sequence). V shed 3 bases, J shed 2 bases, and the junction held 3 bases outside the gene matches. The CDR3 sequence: CASSHGDRGNYGYTF. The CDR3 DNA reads TGTGCCAGCAGCCATGGGGACAGGGGCAACTATGGCTACACCTTC.

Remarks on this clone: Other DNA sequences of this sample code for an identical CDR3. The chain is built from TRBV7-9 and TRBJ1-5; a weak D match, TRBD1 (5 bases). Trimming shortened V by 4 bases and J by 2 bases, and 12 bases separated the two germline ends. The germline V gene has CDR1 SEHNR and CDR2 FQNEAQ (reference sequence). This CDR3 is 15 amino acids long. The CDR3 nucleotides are TGTGCCAGCAGCTCTCAGGGCGGGGGCAATCAGCCCCAGCATTTT. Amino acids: CASSSQGGGNQPQHF. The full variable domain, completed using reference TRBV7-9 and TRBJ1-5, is DTGVSQNPRHKITKRGQNVTFRCDPISEHNRLYWYRQTLGQGPEFLTYFQNEAQLEKSRLLSDRFSAERPKGSFSTLEIQRTEQGDSAMYLCASSSQGGGNQPQHFGDGTRLSIL.

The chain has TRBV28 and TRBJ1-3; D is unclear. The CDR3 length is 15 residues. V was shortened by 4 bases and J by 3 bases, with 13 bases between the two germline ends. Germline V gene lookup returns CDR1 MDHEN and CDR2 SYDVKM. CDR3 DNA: TGTGCCAGCAGTTCGACGGGGTTCTTTGGAAACACCATATATTTT. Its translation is CASSSTGFFGNTIYF.

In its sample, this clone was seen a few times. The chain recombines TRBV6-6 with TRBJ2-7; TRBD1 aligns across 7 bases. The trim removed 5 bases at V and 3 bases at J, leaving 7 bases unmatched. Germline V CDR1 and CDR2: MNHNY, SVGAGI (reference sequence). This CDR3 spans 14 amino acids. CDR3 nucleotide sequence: TGTGCCAGCAGTACGCAGGGGGTTAGCTACGAGCAGTACTTC. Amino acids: CASSTQGVSYEQYF.

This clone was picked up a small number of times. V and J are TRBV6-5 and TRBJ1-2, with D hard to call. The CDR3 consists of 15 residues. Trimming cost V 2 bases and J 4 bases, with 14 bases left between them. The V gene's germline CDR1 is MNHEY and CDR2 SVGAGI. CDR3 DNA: TGTGCCAGCAGTTACCAGGTGACCCCACGCTATGGCTACACCTTC. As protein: CASSYQVTPRYGYTF.

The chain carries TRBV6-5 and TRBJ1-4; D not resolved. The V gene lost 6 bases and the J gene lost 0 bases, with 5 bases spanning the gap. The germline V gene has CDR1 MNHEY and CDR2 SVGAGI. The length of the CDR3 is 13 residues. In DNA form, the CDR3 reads TGTGCCAGCAGCCTAGCAACTAATGAAAAACTGTTTTTT. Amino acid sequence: CASSLATNEKLFF.

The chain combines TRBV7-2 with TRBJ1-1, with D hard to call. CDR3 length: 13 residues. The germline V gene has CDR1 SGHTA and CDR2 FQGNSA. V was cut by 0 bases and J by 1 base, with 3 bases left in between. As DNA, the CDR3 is TGTGCCAGCAGCTTAGCCGGGAACACTGAAGCTTTCTTT. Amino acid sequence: CASSLAGNTEAFF.

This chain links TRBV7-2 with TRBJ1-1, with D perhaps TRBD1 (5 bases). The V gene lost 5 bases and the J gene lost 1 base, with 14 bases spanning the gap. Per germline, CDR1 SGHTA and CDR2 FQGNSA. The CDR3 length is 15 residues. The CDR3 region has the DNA TGTGCCAGCAGCCGCGGGGGAAGACAGAACACTGAAGCTTTCTTT. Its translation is CASSRGGRQNTEAFF.

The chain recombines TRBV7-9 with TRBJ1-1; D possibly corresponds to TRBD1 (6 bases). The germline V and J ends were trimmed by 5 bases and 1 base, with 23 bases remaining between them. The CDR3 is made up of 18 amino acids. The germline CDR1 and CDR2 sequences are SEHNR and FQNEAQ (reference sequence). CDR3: CASSITAAWGQKNTEAFF. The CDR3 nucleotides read TGTGCCAGCAGCATCACCGCGGCTTGGGGGCAGAAGAACACTGAAGCTTTCTTT.

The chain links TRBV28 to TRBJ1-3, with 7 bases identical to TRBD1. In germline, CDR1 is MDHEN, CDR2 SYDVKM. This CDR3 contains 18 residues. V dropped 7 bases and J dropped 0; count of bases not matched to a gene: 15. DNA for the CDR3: TGTGCCAGCACCTTGGCCGGGACAGATTTTTACTCTGGAAACACCATATATTTT. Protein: CASTLAGTDFYSGNTIYF.

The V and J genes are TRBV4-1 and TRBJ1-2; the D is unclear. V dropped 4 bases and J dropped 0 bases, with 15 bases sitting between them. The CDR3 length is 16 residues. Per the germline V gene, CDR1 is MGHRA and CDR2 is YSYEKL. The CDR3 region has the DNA TGCGCCAGCAGCCCCACTTCCGCTGCTCCTAACTATGGCTACACCTTC. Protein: CASSPTSAAPNYGYTF.